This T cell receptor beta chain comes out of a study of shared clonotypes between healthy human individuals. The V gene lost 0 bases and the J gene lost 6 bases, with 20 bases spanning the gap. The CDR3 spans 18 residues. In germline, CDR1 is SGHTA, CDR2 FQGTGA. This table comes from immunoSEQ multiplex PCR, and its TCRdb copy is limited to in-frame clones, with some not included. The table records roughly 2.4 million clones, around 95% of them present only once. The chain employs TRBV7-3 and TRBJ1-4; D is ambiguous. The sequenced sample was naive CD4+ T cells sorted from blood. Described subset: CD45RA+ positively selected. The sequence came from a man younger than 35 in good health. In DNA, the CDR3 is TGTGCCAGCAGCTTAACGATGGCGGGGAGATCGTGGCATGAAAAACTGTTTTTT. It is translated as CASSLTMAGRSWHEKLFF.